This T cell receptor beta chain comes out of a study of radiation and T cells in renal cell carcinoma. For the study at large: Nephrectomy followed 15 Gy stereotactic body radiation by 4 weeks.

Profiling relied on immunoSEQ multiplex PCR, and the TCRdb table lists in-frame clones only, not all of them. The table has 94,000 or so clones, under 90% seen once. Time point in this sample: baseline pretreatment blood. As for treatment: 15 Gy SBRT to primary tumor, nephrectomy 4 weeks later. After SBRT, blood was collected at 2 and 4 weeks, plus baseline. The V gene lost 0 bases and the J gene lost 3 bases, with 9 bases spanning the gap. The CDR3 length is 15 residues. Germline loops: CDR1 MNHEY, CDR2 SMNVEV (reference sequence). Sequencing used blood, obtained from a patient whose treatment included radiotherapy and nephrectomy. The clonotype originates from a man in his 60s with renal cell carcinoma. The chain recombines TRBV27 with TRBJ2-1; D remains unclear. As DNA, the CDR3 is TGTGCCAGCAGTTTATCAGGGTCACTCTACAATGAGCAGTTCTTC. Its protein product is CASSLSGSLYNEQFF.